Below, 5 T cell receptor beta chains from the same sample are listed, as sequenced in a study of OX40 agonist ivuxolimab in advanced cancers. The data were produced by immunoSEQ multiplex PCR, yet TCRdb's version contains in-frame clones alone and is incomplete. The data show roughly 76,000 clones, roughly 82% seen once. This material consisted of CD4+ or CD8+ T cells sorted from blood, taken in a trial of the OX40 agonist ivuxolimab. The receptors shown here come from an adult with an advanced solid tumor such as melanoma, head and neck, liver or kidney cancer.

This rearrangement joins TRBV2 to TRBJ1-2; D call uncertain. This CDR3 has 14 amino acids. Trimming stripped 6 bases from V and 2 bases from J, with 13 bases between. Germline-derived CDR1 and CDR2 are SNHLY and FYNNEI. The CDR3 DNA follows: TGTGCCAGCAGCGCTACAAGAGCAAACTATGGCTACACCTTC. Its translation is CASSATRANYGYTF.

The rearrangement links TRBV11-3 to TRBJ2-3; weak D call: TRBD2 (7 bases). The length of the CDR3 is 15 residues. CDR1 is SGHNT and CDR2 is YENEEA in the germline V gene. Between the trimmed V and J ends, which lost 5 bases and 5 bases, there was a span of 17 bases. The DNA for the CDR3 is TGTGCCAGCAGCCCCCAAGGGGGGGGCGGAGATACGCAGTATTTT. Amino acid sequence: CASSPQGGGGDTQYF.

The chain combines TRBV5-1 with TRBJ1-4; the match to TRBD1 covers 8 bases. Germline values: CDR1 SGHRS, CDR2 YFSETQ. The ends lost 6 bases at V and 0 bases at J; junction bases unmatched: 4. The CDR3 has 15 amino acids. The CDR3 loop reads CASTGTGTTNEKLFF. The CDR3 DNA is TGCGCCAGCACTGGGACAGGAACAACTAATGAAAAACTGTTTTTT.

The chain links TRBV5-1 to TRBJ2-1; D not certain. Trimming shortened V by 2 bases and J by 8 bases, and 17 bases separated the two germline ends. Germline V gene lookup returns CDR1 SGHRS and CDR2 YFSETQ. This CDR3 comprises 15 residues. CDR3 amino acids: CASSFSPTSGDEQFF. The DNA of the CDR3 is TGCGCCAGCAGCTTTTCTCCAACTTCGGGTGATGAGCAGTTCTTC.

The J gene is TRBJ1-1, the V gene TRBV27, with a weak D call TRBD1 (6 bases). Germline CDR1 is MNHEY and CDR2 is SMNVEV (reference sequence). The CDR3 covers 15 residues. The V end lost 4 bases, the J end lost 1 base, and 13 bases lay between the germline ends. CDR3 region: CASSWGQGGNTEAFF. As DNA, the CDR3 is TGTGCCAGCAGTTGGGGGCAGGGAGGGAACACTGAAGCTTTCTTT.